Described below is a single T cell receptor beta chain sequence and its context. What this receptor recognizes is not known. Base-call qualities are not available, and no considerably larger clone is one nucleotide away. V is reduced by 2 bases and J by 1 base, leaving a spacing of 12 bases between them. The CDR3 numbers 15 residues from cysteine through phenylalanine. The only DNA kept is the CDR3, 45 bases in frame from the first base. The CDR1 and CDR2 encoded by the germline V gene are SGHRS and YFSETQ. TCRbeta CDR3 regions were amplified from genomic DNA using the immunoSEQ Assay, a bias-controlled multiplex PCR. Turning to the authors' computational methods: Within the assay, amplification of reference gene primers was used to estimate how many nucleated cells each sample contained. To quantify the absolute abundance of each unique TCRbeta CDR3 rearrangement, sequence reads were collapsed and filtered. Productive Simpson clonality was computed per sample as the square root of Simpson's diversity index over productive rearrangements. This immuneACCESS table, as held by TCRdb, lists in-frame sequences with V and J called but not all clones. Of the missing ones, under half trace to an unresolved V gene in checked studies; the others have no known cause. V and J calls plus clone size are reproduced from that table; the DNA served to infer D and trimming. Counted in this sample were about 98,000 clones; around 90% of them appeared once. The ten largest account for 2% to 2.5% of the sample.

This entry comes from a study of blood T cell repertoires in COVID-19 (dated by TCRdb to the early 2020s). Study-wide context: Samples from collaborators originated in the United States, Italy and Spain and spanned both the acute and convalescent phases of COVID-19. The prospective study material was composed of cDNA or gDNA derived from T cells, B-cell-depleted T cells, or PBMCs. Deeply sampled blood TCRbeta repertoires from subjects exposed to, actively infected with, or recovered from COVID-19 were included in the dataset. The repertoires were released in a freely available public database intended as a resource for research on the immune response to SARS-CoV-2. Samples came from the ongoing ImmuneRACE study (first 160 participants) plus 1,254 subjects from 6 global collaborators. Nearly every sample came with metadata listing a de-identified subject ID, COVID-19 status, age in years and sex. HLA class I and class II types, where available, came from metadata supplied by the sample provider rather than from assay-based typing. Overall study outcomes, separate from this receptor: Clinical and demographic metadata were provided uncurated, with the amount varying by source and participant.

Each collaborating institution followed its own protocols to collect whole blood in K2EDTA tubes. For TCRbeta analysis, collaborator samples were shipped as frozen whole blood, as isolated PBMCs, or as DNA extracted from either sample type. The specimen sequenced was peripheral blood. The origin of this receptor is a man aged 50 or older with active COVID-19. The chain is assembled from TRBV5-1 and TRBJ1-1; the D gene cannot be resolved reliably. The CDR3 reads as follows: CASSFIFKRNTEAFF. In nucleotides, the sequence is TGCGCCAGCAGCTTTATATTTAAGAGGAACACTGAAGCTTTCTTT.